This T cell receptor beta chain was captured by sequencing in a study of regulatory T cells in long-lasting Graves disease. Germline V gene sequence: CDR1 SGHRS, CDR2 YFSETQ. The J segment lost 5 bases and the V segment lost 3 bases, leaving 4 bases of the junction unmatched. The CDR3 sequence is 14 residues long. Combining iRepertoire HTBI primers with Arm-PCR of CDR3 regions, the authors built TCR beta libraries. TCRdb processed the multiplex PCR reads anew with MiXCR; each CDR3 protein has one entry. This table holds about 300,000 distinct CDR3 sequences, under 25% found once. Turning to this clonotype: The antigen remains undetermined.

Study results and caveats: TRBV28, TRBJ1-2 and TRBJ2-5 were favored in persistent disease. Those with persistent disease had in common more public clonotypes (about 3,000) than new patients (approximately 970).

The time point here: persistent/refractory GD, antithyroid drugs over 5 years with positive TRAb. PBMC-extracted RNA yielded the TCR library. The source of the patients was an endocrinology department in Xi'an, China. The TCR originated in a female donor with Graves disease. This material consisted of peripheral blood mononuclear cells (PBMCs), taken when the disease was refractory, from a patient treated with antithyroid drugs. The chain recombines TRBV5-1 with TRBJ2-5, with 10 bases that match TRBD1. This chain's CDR3 is CASSSGQGVETQYF. CDR3 coding DNA: TGCGCCAGCAGCTCCGGACAGGGGGTGGAGACCCAGTACTTC.